This TCR beta chain is from a study of Graves' ophthalmopathy and Graves' hyperthyroidism. General observations from the study: The model's prediction of ophthalmopathy progression had approximately 67% sensitivity and roughly 72% specificity.

The sample holds many counts of this clonotype. Its target is unknown. CDR3 regions of TCR beta were amplified from RNA transcripts. Second-round multiplex PCR came after a first-round RT-PCR that employed HTBI primers. TCRdb processed the multiplex PCR reads anew with MiXCR; each CDR3 protein has one entry. The sample contains 150,000 or so distinct CDR3 sequences, approximately 40% of which appear only once. With 1 base removed from V and 4 bases from J, the gap between germline ends came to 7 bases. There are 13 residues in the CDR3. The sample comprised peripheral blood. The clonotype was recovered from a man aged 25 to 45 with Graves' ophthalmopathy. This chain connects TRBV12-3 or TRBV12-4 to TRBJ1-1; D gene unclear. As DNA, the CDR3 is TGTGCCAGCAGTTTAGATGAGGGCACTGAAGCTTTCTTT. It is translated as CASSLDEGTEAFF.